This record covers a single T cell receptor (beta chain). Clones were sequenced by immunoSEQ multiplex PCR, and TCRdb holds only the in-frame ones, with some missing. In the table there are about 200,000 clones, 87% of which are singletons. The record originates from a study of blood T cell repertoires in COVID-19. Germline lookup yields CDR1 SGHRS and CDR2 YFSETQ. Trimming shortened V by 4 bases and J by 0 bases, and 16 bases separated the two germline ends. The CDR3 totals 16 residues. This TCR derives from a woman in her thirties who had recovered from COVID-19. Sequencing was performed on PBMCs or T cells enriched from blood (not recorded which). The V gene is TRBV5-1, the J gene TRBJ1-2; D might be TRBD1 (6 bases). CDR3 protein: CASSTLAGTSNYGYTF. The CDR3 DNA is TGCGCCAGCAGCACCCTAGCCGGGACATCTAACTATGGCTACACCTTC.